What follows are 14 T cell receptor beta chains derived from one specimen sequenced in a study of blood T cell repertoires in COVID-19. Generated by immunoSEQ multiplex PCR, the TCRdb table keeps only in-frame clones and is missing some. The repertoire holds 200,000 to 250,000 clones, with 88% as singletons. The sequencing sample was made of PBMCs or T cells enriched from blood (not recorded which). All receptors derive from a woman between 25 and 40 years old who had been exposed to COVID-19.

V and J are TRBV5-1 and TRBJ2-7; TRBD1 is a possible D gene (6 bases). Germline V gene data show CDR1 as SGHRS and CDR2 as YFSETQ. V gave up 4 bases and J gave up 2 bases, with 10 bases separating them. This CDR3 has 13 amino acids. The CDR3, as DNA: TGCGCCAGCAGCAGAACAGGGACCTACGAGCAGTACTTC. It encodes CASSRTGTYEQYF.

The J gene is TRBJ2-3, the V gene TRBV5-1, with 10 bases lining up with TRBD2. The CDR3 spans 17 residues. Germline CDR1 reads SGHRS; CDR2 reads YFSETQ. V shed 4 bases, J shed 6 bases, and the junction held 14 bases outside the gene matches. CDR3 loop: CASSPGLSGRALDTQYF. The CDR3 DNA sequence: TGCGCCAGCAGCCCTGGCTTGAGCGGGAGGGCCTTGGATACGCAGTATTTT.

The chain joins TRBV6-6 to TRBJ1-4, with 10 positions matching TRBD1. V gave up 8 bases and J gave up 8 bases; unmatched junction bases: 5. Germline values: CDR1 MNHNY, CDR2 SVGAGI (reference sequence). This CDR3 spans 13 amino acids. CDR3 sequence: CASSDRGPEKLFF. Here the CDR3 DNA reads TGTGCCAGCTCCGACAGGGGGCCCGAAAAACTGTTTTTT.

The rearrangement joins TRBV6-5 to TRBJ2-7; D gene uncertain. V was clipped by 5 bases and J by 4 bases, with 12 bases between them. This CDR3 has 13 residues. Per the germline V gene, CDR1 is MNHEY and CDR2 is SVGAGI. The CDR3 coding sequence is TGTGCCAGCAGTATGGCTAGTAGTTACGAGCAGTACTTC. It translates to CASSMASSYEQYF.

The chain joins TRBV6-5 to TRBJ1-2; D perhaps matches TRBD1 (5 bases). CDR1 is MNHEY and CDR2 is SVGAGI in the germline V gene. Trimming cost V 1 base and J 4 bases, with 16 bases left between them. The CDR3 is 16 residues long. The CDR3 sequence: CASSYYQGSGSYGYTF. CDR3 nucleotide sequence: TGTGCCAGCAGTTACTATCAGGGATCCGGGAGCTATGGCTACACCTTC.

This chain links TRBV5-1 with TRBJ2-3, with a tentative D call TRBD2 (6 bases). The CDR3 length is 16 residues. V shed 4 bases and J shed 1 base, with 16 bases lying between them. Germline CDR1 is SGHRS and CDR2 is YFSETQ. As DNA, the CDR3 is TGCGCCAGCAGCCACGGGGACGGGGGTGGCACAGATACGCAGTATTTT. Protein product: CASSHGDGGGTDTQYF.

The gene calls are TRBV18 and TRBJ2-7; the match to TRBD2 covers 11 bases. The germline V gene has CDR1 KGHSH and CDR2 LQKENI. J was trimmed by 0 bases and V by 4 bases; bases with no gene match: 11. The CDR3 runs to 18 residues. CDR3 sequence: CASSQGTSGGMFSYEQYF. The CDR3 DNA is TGTGCCAGCTCACAGGGGACTAGCGGAGGGATGTTCTCCTACGAGCAGTACTTC.

This chain connects TRBV6-4 to TRBJ2-1; 12 bases map to TRBD1. The CDR3 contains 15 residues. Germline loops: CDR1 MRHNA, CDR2 SNTAGT. Losses at the gene ends were 7 bases for V and 3 bases for J; bases not matched to a gene: 4. CDR3 sequence: CASKGTGGHYNEQFF. The CDR3, as DNA: TGTGCCAGCAAAGGGACAGGGGGCCACTACAATGAGCAGTTCTTC.

V usage is TRBV11-2 and J usage is TRBJ2-1, with 10 nucleotides matching TRBD2. Germline V gives CDR1 SGHAT, CDR2 FQNNGV. This CDR3 comprises 15 residues. V gave up 5 bases and J gave up 8 bases; unmatched junction bases: 9. The CDR3 DNA reads as TGTGCCAGCAGCGTTAGTGGGCTAGCGGGAGATGAGCAGTTCTTC. This encodes CASSVSGLAGDEQFF.

The genes are TRBV5-5 and TRBJ1-5, with TRBD1 identical over 7 bases. The CDR3 extends over 18 amino acids. Unmatched junction bases numbered 19, after V lost 4 bases and J lost 6 bases. The germline V gene encodes CDR1 SGHKS and CDR2 YYEKEE (reference sequence). The CDR3 here is CASSMTRGTVGRGQPQHF. For the CDR3, the DNA is TGTGCCAGCAGCATGACCCGCGGGACAGTAGGACGGGGTCAGCCCCAGCATTTT.

V and J are TRBV2 and TRBJ2-1; no firm D call. The V end lost 3 bases, the J end lost 1 base, and 10 bases lay between the germline ends. CDR1 is SNHLY, CDR2 FYNNEI, per germline. CDR3 size: 15 residues. Here the CDR3 reads CASSDVTGSYNEQFF. Written as DNA, the CDR3 is TGTGCCAGCAGTGACGTGACGGGTTCCTACAATGAGCAGTTCTTC. The full variable domain, its missing parts supplied by reference TRBV2 and TRBJ2-1, is EPEVTQTPSHQVTQMGQEVILRCVPISNHLYFYWYRQILGQKVEFLVSFYNNEISEKSEIFDDQFSVERPDGSNFTLKIRSTKLEDSAMYFCASSDVTGSYNEQFFGPGTRLTVL.

As concerns this clone: Other DNA sequences in the sample encode the same CDR3. The chain recombines TRBV18 with TRBJ1-5; 7 bases fit TRBD1. The CDR3 length is 15 residues. V lost 6 bases, J lost 7 bases, and 12 bases stayed unmatched. Looked up from germline, CDR1 is KGHSH and CDR2 is LQKENI. The CDR3 region is CASSPGGGHRQPQHF. CDR3 coding DNA: TGTGCCAGCTCGCCAGGGGGGGGGCATCGACAGCCCCAGCATTTT.

The rearrangement links TRBV7-3 to TRBJ2-3; TRBD2 might be the D (5 bases). This CDR3 has 15 residues. CDR1 is SGHTA and CDR2 is FQGTGA in the germline V gene. V lost 5 bases, J lost 1 base, and 13 bases lay in between. The CDR3 protein is CASSPQASRTDTQYF. The CDR3 nucleotides read TGTGCCAGCAGCCCGCAGGCTAGCCGCACAGATACGCAGTATTTT. The full variable domain, its missing parts supplied by reference TRBV7-3 and TRBJ2-3, is GAGVSQTPSNKVTEKGKYVELRCDPISGHTALYWYRQSLGQGPEFLIYFQGTGAADDSGLPNDRFFAVRPEGSVSTLKIQRTERGDSAVYLCASSPQASRTDTQYFGPGTRLTVL.

The chain uses TRBV15 and TRBJ1-1; perhaps TRBD1 as D (6 bases). V lost 0 bases and J 6 bases, leaving 23 bases between the germline ends. The V gene's germline CDR1 is LNHNV and CDR2 YYDKDF (reference sequence). This CDR3 has 18 amino acids. DNA for the CDR3: TGTGCCACCAGCAGAGATCGGACGGCACAGGGTCCTCAAGCTGAAGCTTTCTTT. This gives the protein CATSRDRTAQGPQAEAFF.